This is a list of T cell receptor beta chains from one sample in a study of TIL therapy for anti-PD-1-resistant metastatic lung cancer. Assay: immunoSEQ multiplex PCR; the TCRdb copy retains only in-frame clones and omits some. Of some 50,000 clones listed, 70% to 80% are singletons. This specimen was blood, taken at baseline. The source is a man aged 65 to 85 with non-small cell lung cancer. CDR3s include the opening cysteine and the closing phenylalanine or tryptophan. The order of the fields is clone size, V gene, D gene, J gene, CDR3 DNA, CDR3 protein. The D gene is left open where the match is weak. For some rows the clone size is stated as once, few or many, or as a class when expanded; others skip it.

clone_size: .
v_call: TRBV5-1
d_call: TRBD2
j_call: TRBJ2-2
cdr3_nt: TGCGCCAGCAGCGTGACTAGCCACACCGGGGAGCTGTTTTTT
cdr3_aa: CASSVTSHTGELFF

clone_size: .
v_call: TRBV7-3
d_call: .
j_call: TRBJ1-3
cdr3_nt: TGTGCCAGCAGCTCAGGGGGAAACACCATATATTTT
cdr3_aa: CASSSGGNTIYF

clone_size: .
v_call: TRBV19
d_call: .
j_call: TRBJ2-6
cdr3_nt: TGTGCCGTCGCCGGGACAAAGGGATCGGCTGGGGCCAACGTCCTGACTTTC
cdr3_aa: CAVAGTKGSAGANVLTF

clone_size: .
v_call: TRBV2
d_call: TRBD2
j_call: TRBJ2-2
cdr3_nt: TGTGCCAGCACGCCAGCCAGCGGGAGGGCTGTAGCGGCCGGGGAGCTGTTTTTT
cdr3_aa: CASTPASGRAVAAGELFF

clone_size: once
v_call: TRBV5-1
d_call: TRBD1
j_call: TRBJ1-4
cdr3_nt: TGCGCCAGCAGCTTGGGCTTTACAGGGGAAGGGGAAAAACTGTTTTTT
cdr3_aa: CASSLGFTGEGEKLFF

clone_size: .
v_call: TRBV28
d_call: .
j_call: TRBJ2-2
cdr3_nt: TGTGCCAGCAGTTTCACAGGACCACCCAACACCGGGGAGCTGTTTTTT
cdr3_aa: CASSFTGPPNTGELFF

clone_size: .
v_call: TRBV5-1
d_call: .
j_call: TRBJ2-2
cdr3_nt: TGCGCCAGCAGCTTAAACAGGGTCGACACCGGGGAGCTGTTTTTT
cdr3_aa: CASSLNRVDTGELFF

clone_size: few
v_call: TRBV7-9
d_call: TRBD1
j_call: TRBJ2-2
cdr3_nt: TGTGCCAGCAGCTCAGACAGGGGGCCCACCGGGGAGCTGTTTTTT
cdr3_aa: CASSSDRGPTGELFF

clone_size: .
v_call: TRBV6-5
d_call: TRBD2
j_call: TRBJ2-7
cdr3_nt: TGTGCCAGCAGTTACGTCCTAGCGGGAGGGGAGCAGTACTTC
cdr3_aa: CASSYVLAGGEQYF

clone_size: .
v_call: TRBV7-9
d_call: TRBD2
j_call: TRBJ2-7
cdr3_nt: TGTGCCAGCAGCTTCGGACTAGGCGAGCAGTACTTC
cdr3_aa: CASSFGLGEQYF

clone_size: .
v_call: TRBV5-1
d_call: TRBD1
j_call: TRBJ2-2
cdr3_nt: TGCGCCAGCAGCTACAGGGGGGATAGCGGGGAGCTGTTTTTT
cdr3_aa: CASSYRGDSGELFF

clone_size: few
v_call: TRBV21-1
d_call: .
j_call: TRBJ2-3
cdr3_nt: TGTGCCAGCAGCAACTGGGGGAGTGTCAACCATCCCAACAGCACAGATACGCAGTATTTT
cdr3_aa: CASSNWGSVNHPNSTDTQYF

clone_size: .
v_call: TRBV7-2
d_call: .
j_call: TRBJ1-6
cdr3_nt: TGTGCCAGCAGCGCTCGACGGGGGAATAATTCACCCCTCCACTTT
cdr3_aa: CASSARRGNNSPLHF

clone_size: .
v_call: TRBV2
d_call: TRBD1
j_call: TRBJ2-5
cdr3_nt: TGTGCCGGAAGTAAGGGACAGGGGAGTAGGGAGACCCAGTACTTC
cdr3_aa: CAGSKGQGSRETQYF

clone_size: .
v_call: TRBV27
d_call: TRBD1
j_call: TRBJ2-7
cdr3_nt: TGTGCCAGCAGTTCCGCCGGGACAGGCTCCTACGAGCAGTACTTC
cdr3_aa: CASSSAGTGSYEQYF

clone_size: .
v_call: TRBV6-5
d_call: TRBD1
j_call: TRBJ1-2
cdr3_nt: TGTGCCAGCAGTCAGCCGGGACAGGGGTTAAGTGGCTACACCTTC
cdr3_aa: CASSQPGQGLSGYTF

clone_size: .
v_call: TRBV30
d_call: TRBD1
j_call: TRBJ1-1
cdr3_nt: TGTGCCTGGAGGACAACAGGGGCCCCGAACACTGAAGCTTTCTTT
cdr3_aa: CAWRTTGAPNTEAFF

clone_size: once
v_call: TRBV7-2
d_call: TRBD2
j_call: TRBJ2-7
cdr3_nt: TGTGCCAGCAGCTTAAACCCGGGAGGCCCCTACGAGCAGTACTTC
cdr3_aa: CASSLNPGGPYEQYF

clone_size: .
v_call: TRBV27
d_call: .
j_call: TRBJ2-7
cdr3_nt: TGTGCCAGCAGCTTGACTCTCCGGACCTACGAGCAGTACTTC
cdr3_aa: CASSLTLRTYEQYF

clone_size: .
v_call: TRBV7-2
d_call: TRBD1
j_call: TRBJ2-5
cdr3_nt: TGTGCCAGCAGCTCGGGACAGATCCAAGAGACCCAGTACTTC
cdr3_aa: CASSSGQIQETQYF

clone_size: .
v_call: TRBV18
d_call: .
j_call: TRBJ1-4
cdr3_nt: TGTGCCAGCTCACCCCAGGGGTCAACTAATGAAAAACTGTTTTTT
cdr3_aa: CASSPQGSTNEKLFF

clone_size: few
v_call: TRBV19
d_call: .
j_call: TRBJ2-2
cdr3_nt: TGTGCCAGTAGCCGACCATCCACCGGGGAGCTGTTTTTT
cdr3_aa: CASSRPSTGELFF

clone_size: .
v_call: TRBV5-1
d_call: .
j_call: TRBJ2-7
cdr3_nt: TGCGCCAGCAGCTTGGTTGCCTCCTACGAGCAGTACTTC
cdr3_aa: CASSLVASYEQYF

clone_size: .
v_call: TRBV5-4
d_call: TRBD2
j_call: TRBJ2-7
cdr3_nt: TGTGCCAGCAGCCCGGGGACTAGCGGGAGCCCCTACGAGCAGTACTTC
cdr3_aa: CASSPGTSGSPYEQYF

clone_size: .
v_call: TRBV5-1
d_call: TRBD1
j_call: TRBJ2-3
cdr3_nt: TGCGCCAGCAGCTTGGCCGGGACAGGGGGATCCACAGATACGCAGTATTTT
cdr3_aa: CASSLAGTGGSTDTQYF

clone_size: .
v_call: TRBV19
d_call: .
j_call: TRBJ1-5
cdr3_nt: TGTGCCAGTAGAACCAGGGAACCGAATCAGCCCCAGCATTTT
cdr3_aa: CASRTREPNQPQHF

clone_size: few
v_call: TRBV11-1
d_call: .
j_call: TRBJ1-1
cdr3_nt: TGTGCCAGCAGCTTGACGGTGAACACTGAAGCTTTCTTT
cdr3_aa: CASSLTVNTEAFF

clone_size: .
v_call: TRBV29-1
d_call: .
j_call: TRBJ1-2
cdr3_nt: TGCAGCGTTGAAACCGGACAGCGCCTCTATGGCTACACCTTC
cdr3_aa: CSVETGQRLYGYTF

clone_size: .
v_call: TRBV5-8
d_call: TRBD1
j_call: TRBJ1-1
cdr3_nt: TGTGCCAGCAGCACGTGGGGCACCGGGACAGCGAACACTGAAGCTTTCTTT
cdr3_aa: CASSTWGTGTANTEAFF

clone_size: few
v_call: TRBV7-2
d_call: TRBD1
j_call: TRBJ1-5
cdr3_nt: TGTGCCAGCAGCTTATTCCTTCCCGGGACAGGGGGTTACCAGCCCCAGCATTTT
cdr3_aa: CASSLFLPGTGGYQPQHF

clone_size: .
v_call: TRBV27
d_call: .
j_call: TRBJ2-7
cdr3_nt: TGTGCCAGCAGTTTATCAGTCGGGGGTAGCTCCTACGAGCAGTACTTC
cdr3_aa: CASSLSVGGSSYEQYF

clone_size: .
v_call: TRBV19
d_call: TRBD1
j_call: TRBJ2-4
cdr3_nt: TGTGCCAGTAGTATGGAACGCCTAGGACAGGGAAACATTCAGTACTTC
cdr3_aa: CASSMERLGQGNIQYF

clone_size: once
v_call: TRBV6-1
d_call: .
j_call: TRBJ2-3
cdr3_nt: TGTGCCAGCAGTGAACGGCTCGCGGATAGCACAGATACGCAGTATTTT
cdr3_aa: CASSERLADSTDTQYF

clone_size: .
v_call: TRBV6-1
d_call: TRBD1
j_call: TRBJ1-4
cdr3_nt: TGTGCCAGCAGACCCAGGGGGACAGGAAATGAAAAACTGTTTTTT
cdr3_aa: CASRPRGTGNEKLFF

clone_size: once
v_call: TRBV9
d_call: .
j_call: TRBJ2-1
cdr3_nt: TGTGCCAGCAGCGTAGGGACAACCCCGTCGACTAGTACCGATGAGCAGTTCTTC
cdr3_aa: CASSVGTTPSTSTDEQFF

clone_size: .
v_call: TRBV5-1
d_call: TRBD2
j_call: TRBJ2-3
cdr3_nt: TGCGCCAGCAGCTTTACCGGGACTAATTACGATACGCAGTATTTT
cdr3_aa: CASSFTGTNYDTQYF

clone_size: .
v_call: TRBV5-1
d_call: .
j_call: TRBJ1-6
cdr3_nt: TGCGCCAGCAGCGGGGTGGGGGAGCCCCTCCACTTT
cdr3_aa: CASSGVGEPLHF

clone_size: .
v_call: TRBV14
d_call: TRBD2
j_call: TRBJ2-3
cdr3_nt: TGTGCCAGCAGCCAAGGGCCTACTAGCGGGAGTTATTATGGGGCAGATACGCAGTATTTT
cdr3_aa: CASSQGPTSGSYYGADTQYF

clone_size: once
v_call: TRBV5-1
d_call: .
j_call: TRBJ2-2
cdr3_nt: TGCGCCAGCAGCTTGGACACCTCGGTCGGGGAGCTGTTTTTT
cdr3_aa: CASSLDTSVGELFF

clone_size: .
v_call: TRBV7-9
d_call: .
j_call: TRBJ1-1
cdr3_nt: TGTGCCAGCAGCTTAGACAGGGAAGCTTTCTTT
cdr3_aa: CASSLDREAFF